Listed below are T cell receptor beta chains from one sample, sequenced in a study of cytotoxic CD8 clonotypes in ibrutinib-treated CLL. Generated by immunoSEQ multiplex PCR, the TCRdb table keeps only in-frame clones and is missing some. This table holds about 40,000 clones, roughly two thirds found once. The source material was PBMCs, sampled at disease progression, from a patient treated with ibrutinib. These receptor sequences come from a human donor with chronic lymphocytic leukemia. Both conserved end residues are part of each CDR3. A D gene is named only where the DNA matches it firmly. The size field is filled for only some rows; it gives once, few, many or a size class.

abundance: .
j_gene: TRBJ1-1
v_gene: TRBV15
d_gene: .
CDR3aa: CATSTRQTGIEAFF
CDR3nt: TGTGCCACCAGCACTAGACAGACTGGGATTGAAGCTTTCTTT

abundance: .
j_gene: TRBJ1-1
v_gene: TRBV7-8
d_gene: .
CDR3aa: CASSLGQLTEAFF
CDR3nt: TGTGCCAGCAGCTTGGGGCAACTCACTGAAGCTTTCTTT

abundance: .
j_gene: TRBJ2-2
v_gene: TRBV7-2
d_gene: .
CDR3aa: CASSLVHAANTGELFF
CDR3nt: TGTGCCAGCAGCTTAGTCCACGCAGCGAACACCGGGGAGCTGTTTTTT

abundance: .
j_gene: TRBJ2-3
v_gene: TRBV19
d_gene: .
CDR3aa: CASSIGEDTQYF
CDR3nt: TGTGCCAGTAGTATAGGGGAGGATACGCAGTATTTT

abundance: .
j_gene: TRBJ2-5
v_gene: TRBV5-1
d_gene: .
CDR3aa: CASSGASPETQYF
CDR3nt: TGCGCCAGCAGCGGGGCCTCTCCAGAGACCCAGTACTTC

abundance: .
j_gene: TRBJ1-4
v_gene: TRBV2
d_gene: .
CDR3aa: CASSEALIAGGYEKLFF
CDR3nt: TGTGCCAGCAGTGAAGCGCTGATTGCGGGGGGATATGAAAAACTGTTTTTT

abundance: .
j_gene: TRBJ1-5
v_gene: TRBV18
d_gene: .
CDR3aa: CASSARVLSNQPQHF
CDR3nt: TGTGCCAGCTCAGCCAGGGTTTTAAGCAATCAGCCCCAGCATTTT

abundance: once
j_gene: TRBJ2-3
v_gene: TRBV29-1
d_gene: .
CDR3aa: CSVDEGRADTQYF
CDR3nt: TGCAGCGTTGATGAGGGGCGGGCAGATACGCAGTATTTT

abundance: .
j_gene: TRBJ2-7
v_gene: TRBV2
d_gene: .
CDR3aa: CASRDSYEQYF
CDR3nt: TGTGCCAGCAGGGACAGCTACGAGCAGTACTTC

abundance: .
j_gene: TRBJ2-1
v_gene: TRBV27
d_gene: .
CDR3aa: CASSLVGREQFF
CDR3nt: TGTGCCAGCAGTTTAGTGGGTCGTGAGCAGTTCTTC

abundance: .
j_gene: TRBJ1-2
v_gene: TRBV7-9
d_gene: .
CDR3aa: CASSLAVANYGYTF
CDR3nt: TGTGCCAGCAGCTTGGCGGTAGCTAACTATGGCTACACCTTC

abundance: .
j_gene: TRBJ2-7
v_gene: TRBV11-3
d_gene: TRBD2
CDR3aa: CASSLGSSGSKQCF
CDR3nt: TGTGCCAGCAGCTTAGGGTCTAGCGGGAGTAAGCAGTGCTTC